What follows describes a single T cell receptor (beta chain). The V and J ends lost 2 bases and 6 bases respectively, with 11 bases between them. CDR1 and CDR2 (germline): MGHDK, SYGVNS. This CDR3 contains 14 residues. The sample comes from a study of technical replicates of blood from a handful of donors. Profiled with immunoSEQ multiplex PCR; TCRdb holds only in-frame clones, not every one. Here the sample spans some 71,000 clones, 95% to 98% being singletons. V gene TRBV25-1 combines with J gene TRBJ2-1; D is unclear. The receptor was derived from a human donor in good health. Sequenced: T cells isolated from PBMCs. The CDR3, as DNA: TGTGCCAGCAGTGAACAACGAACTGTCAATGAGCAGTTCTTC. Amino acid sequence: CASSEQRTVNEQFF. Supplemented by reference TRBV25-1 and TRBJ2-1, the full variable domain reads EADIYQTPRYLVIGTGKKITLECSQTMGHDKMYWYQQDPGMELHLIHYSYGVNSTEKGDLSSESTVSRIRTEHFPLTLESARPSHTSQYLCASSEQRTVNEQFFGPGTRLTVL.